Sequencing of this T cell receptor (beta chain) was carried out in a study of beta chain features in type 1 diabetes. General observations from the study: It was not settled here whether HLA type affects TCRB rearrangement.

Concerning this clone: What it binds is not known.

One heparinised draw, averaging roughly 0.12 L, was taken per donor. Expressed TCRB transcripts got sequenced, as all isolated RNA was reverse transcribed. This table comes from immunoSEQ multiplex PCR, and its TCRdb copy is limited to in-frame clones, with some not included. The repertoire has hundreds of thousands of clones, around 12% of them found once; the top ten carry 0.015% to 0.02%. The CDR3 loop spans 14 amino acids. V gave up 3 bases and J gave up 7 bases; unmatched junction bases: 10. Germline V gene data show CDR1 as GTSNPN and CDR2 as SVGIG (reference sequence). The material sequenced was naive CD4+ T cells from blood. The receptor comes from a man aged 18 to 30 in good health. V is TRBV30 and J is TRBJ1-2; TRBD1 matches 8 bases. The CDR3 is CAWSVKQGVFGYTF. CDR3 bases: TGTGCCTGGAGCGTCAAACAGGGGGTTTTTGGCTACACCTTC.